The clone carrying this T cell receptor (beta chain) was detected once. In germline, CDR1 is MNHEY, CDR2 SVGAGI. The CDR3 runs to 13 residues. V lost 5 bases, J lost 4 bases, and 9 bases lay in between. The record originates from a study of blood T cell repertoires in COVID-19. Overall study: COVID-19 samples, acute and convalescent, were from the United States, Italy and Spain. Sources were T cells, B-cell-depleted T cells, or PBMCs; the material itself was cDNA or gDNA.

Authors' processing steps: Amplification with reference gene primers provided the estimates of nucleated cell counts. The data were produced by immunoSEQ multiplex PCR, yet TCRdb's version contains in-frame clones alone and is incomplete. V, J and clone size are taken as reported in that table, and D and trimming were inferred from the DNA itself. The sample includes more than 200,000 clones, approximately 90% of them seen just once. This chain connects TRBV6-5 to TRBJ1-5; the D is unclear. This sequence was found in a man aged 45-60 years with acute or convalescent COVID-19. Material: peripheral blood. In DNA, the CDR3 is TGTGCCAGCAGTACCCAACAAAATCAGCCCCAGCATTTT. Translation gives CASSTQQNQPQHF.